This record concerns one T cell receptor (beta chain) sequence. Antigen specificity is unknown. For TCR beta, libraries came from iRepertoire HTBI primers and Arm-PCR of CDR3 regions. TCRdb used MiXCR to reprocess the multiplex PCR reads, holding one entry per CDR3 protein. The data contain over 250,000 distinct CDR3 sequences, 20% to 25% of them singletons. Time point given: persistent/refractory GD, antithyroid drugs over 5 years with positive TRAb. Following extraction of RNA from PBMCs, that RNA was used to make the TCR library. The sample originates from a study of regulatory T cells in long-lasting Graves disease. Background on the study: Over 5 years of antithyroid drugs plus positive TSH receptor antibodies defined persistent Graves' disease. Broader study findings: Persistent-disease Graves' patients showed less TCR diversity than new cases.

V was cut by 4 bases and J by 4 bases, with 15 bases left in between. The CDR3 is made up of 14 amino acids. Germline V gene data show CDR1 as SGHRS and CDR2 as YFSETQ. Sequenced material: peripheral blood mononuclear cells (PBMCs), taken when the disease was refractory, from a patient treated with antithyroid drugs. The chain joins TRBV5-1 to TRBJ2-7, with D maybe TRBD2 (6 bases). This clonotype originated in a female donor with Graves disease. Here the CDR3 reads CASSRGDGSYEQYF. The CDR3, as DNA: TGCGCCAGCAGCCGCGGGGACGGATCTTACGAGCAGTACTTC.